The rows below give T cell receptor beta chains drawn from one sample of a study of control samples from healthy donors and cancer patients. Measured with immunoSEQ multiplex PCR; TCRdb has only the in-frame clones, and not every one. Of 100,000 to 150,000 clones in the sample, nearly 90% were seen once. The sample comprised PBMCs. These receptors originate from a middle-aged man with head and neck cancer. The CDR3 runs from the conserved cysteine through the conserved F or W. Fields, in order: V gene, D gene, clone size, J gene, CDR3 protein, CDR3 DNA. A D gene is named only where the DNA matches it firmly. A clone size is listed for some rows: how often the clone was seen (once, few, many), or a class if it is expanded.

TRBV5-6	TRBD2	NA	TRBJ2-2	CASSLERLAGIGELFF	TGTGCCAGCAGCTTGGAGCGACTAGCGGGGATCGGGGAGCTGTTTTTT
TRBV5-1	NA	NA	TRBJ1-4	CASRPSGRNEKLFF	TGCGCCAGCAGGCCATCCGGGCGGAATGAAAAACTGTTTTTT
TRBV5-1	NA	NA	TRBJ2-3	CASSLQVYSTDTQYF	TGCGCCAGCAGCTTGCAGGTTTACAGCACAGATACGCAGTATTTT
TRBV10-3	TRBD2	NA	TRBJ2-7	CAISAREGYEQYF	TGTGCCATCAGTGCCCGGGAGGGCTACGAGCAGTACTTC
TRBV2	NA	NA	TRBJ2-7	CASNRRGASYEQYF	TGTGCCAGCAACCGACGGGGGGCCTCCTACGAGCAGTACTTC
TRBV10-2	NA	NA	TRBJ2-7	CASSESWKDRGEQYF	TGCGCCAGCAGTGAGTCTTGGAAGGACAGAGGCGAGCAGTACTTC
TRBV9	NA	NA	TRBJ2-7	CASSVGGVSSYEQYF	TGTGCCAGCAGCGTAGGTGGGGTTAGCTCCTACGAGCAGTACTTC
TRBV12-3/TRBV12-4	NA	NA	TRBJ1-1	CASSLMGGSEAFF	TGTGCCAGCAGTTTAATGGGCGGGTCTGAAGCTTTCTTT
TRBV6-6	TRBD2	NA	TRBJ2-1	CASSPWTSGGAGPYNEQFF	TGTGCCAGCAGTCCCTGGACTAGCGGGGGGGCCGGACCGTACAATGAGCAGTTCTTC
TRBV10-3	NA	NA	TRBJ1-5	CAISAAGNQPQHF	TGTGCCATCAGTGCCGCCGGGAATCAGCCCCAGCATTTT
TRBV24-1	TRBD2	NA	TRBJ2-2	CATSDLGTSGPNTGELFF	TGTGCCACCAGTGACCTCGGGACTAGCGGGCCGAACACCGGGGAGCTGTTTTTT
TRBV3-1/TRBV3-2	TRBD1	NA	TRBJ1-1	CASSRGQGGEEAFF	TGTGCCAGCAGCCGGGGACAGGGAGGTGAAGAGGCTTTCTTT
TRBV7-3	NA	NA	TRBJ2-1	CASSQPGLRGNEQFF	TGTGCCAGCAGCCAACCCGGTTTACGGGGTAATGAGCAGTTCTTC
TRBV14	NA	NA	TRBJ2-3	CASSQDREADTQYF	TGTGCCAGCAGCCAAGACAGGGAGGCAGATACGCAGTATTTT
TRBV5-6	NA	NA	TRBJ2-7	CASSLRPASYEQYF	TGTGCCAGCAGCCTAAGACCGGCTTCCTACGAGCAGTACTTC
TRBV29-1	NA	NA	TRBJ1-1	CSVRQQNTEAFF	TGCAGCGTTCGACAGCAGAACACTGAAGCTTTCTTT
TRBV10-3	TRBD2	NA	TRBJ2-3	CAISATSGRGDTQYF	TGTGCCATCAGCGCCACTAGCGGGAGGGGTGATACGCAGTATTTT
TRBV5-8	TRBD1	NA	TRBJ1-2	CASSSGTGAAYGYTF	TGTGCCAGCAGCTCCGGAACAGGGGCCGCCTATGGCTACACCTTC
TRBV27	NA	once	TRBJ1-1	CASSLMGGRWTEAFF	TGTGCCAGCAGTTTAATGGGGGGGCGCTGGACTGAAGCTTTCTTT
TRBV5-5	TRBD1	NA	TRBJ2-5	CASSGGQKTTQYF	TGTGCCAGCAGCGGGGGACAGAAAACGACCCAGTACTTC
TRBV5-1	TRBD1	NA	TRBJ2-7	CASSSQGGGEQYF	TGCGCCAGCAGCTCACAGGGGGGTGGCGAGCAGTACTTC
TRBV5-4	NA	NA	TRBJ2-2	CASSLAEAGKVIGELFF	TGTGCCAGCAGCTTGGCCGAGGCGGGTAAAGTTATCGGGGAGCTGTTTTTT
TRBV11-2	NA	few	TRBJ1-4	CASSLGGEKLFF	TGTGCCAGCAGCCTGGGGGGGGAAAAACTGTTTTTT
TRBV29-1	NA	NA	TRBJ2-4	CSAATLAKNIQYF	TGCAGCGCTGCGACGCTAGCCAAAAACATTCAGTACTTC
TRBV19	TRBD1	NA	TRBJ2-7	CASSMGGRGRREQYF	TGTGCCAGTAGTATGGGAGGCAGGGGGCGGCGCGAGCAGTACTTC
TRBV4-2	TRBD1	NA	TRBJ1-1	CASSLQGTNTEAFF	TGTGCCAGCAGCCTACAGGGGACGAACACTGAAGCTTTCTTT
TRBV6-5	NA	NA	TRBJ1-5	CASKAGDQPQHF	TGTGCCAGCAAGGCGGGGGATCAGCCCCAGCATTTT
TRBV7-3	NA	few	TRBJ1-6	CASSLGGATAGSPLHF	TGTGCCAGCAGCTTAGGAGGGGCGACGGCGGGATCACCCCTCCACTTT
TRBV10-3	NA	NA	TRBJ2-1	CATGLNQYNEQFF	TGTGCCACCGGACTAAACCAATACAATGAGCAGTTCTTC
TRBV6-1	NA	NA	TRBJ1-1	CASSELATGTRAFF	TGTGCCAGCAGTGAACTTGCGACCGGGACAAGAGCTTTCTTT
TRBV18	NA	NA	TRBJ2-7	CASSPGAVSYEQYF	TGTGCCAGCTCACCAGGAGCCGTCTCCTACGAGCAGTACTTC
TRBV27	TRBD1	once	TRBJ2-4	CASSSTDRGIAKNIQYF	TGTGCCAGCAGTTCCACGGACAGGGGAATAGCCAAAAACATTCAGTACTTC
TRBV5-6	NA	NA	TRBJ1-4	CASMYLGIQGGNEKLFF	TGTGCCAGTATGTACCTTGGAATCCAGGGAGGGAATGAAAAACTGTTTTTT
TRBV2	NA	once	TRBJ2-2	CASSENRPNTGELFF	TGTGCCAGCAGTGAAAACAGGCCGAACACCGGGGAGCTGTTTTTT
TRBV6-5	NA	NA	TRBJ1-3	CASSYGLNSGNTIYF	TGTGCCAGCAGTTACGGTTTGAACTCTGGAAACACCATATATTTT
TRBV9	TRBD2	NA	TRBJ2-7	CASSVDSSGRDYEQYF	TGTGCCAGCAGCGTAGATTCTAGCGGGAGGGACTACGAGCAGTACTTC
TRBV28	TRBD2	NA	TRBJ2-5	CASSSLLAGVGETQYF	TGTGCCAGCAGTTCACTCCTGGCGGGAGTGGGAGAGACCCAGTACTTC
TRBV7-3	TRBD2	NA	TRBJ2-1	CASSSLLSGGVNEQFF	TGTGCCAGCAGCTCCTTACTAAGCGGGGGGGTTAATGAGCAGTTCTTC
TRBV18	TRBD2	once	TRBJ2-7	CASSLRLAGEAEQYF	TGTGCCAGCTCACTCCGACTAGCGGGAGAGGCCGAGCAGTACTTC
TRBV4-1	NA	NA	TRBJ2-7	CASSTARADEQYF	TGCGCCAGCTCCACCGCCAGGGCAGACGAGCAGTACTTC
TRBV5-1	TRBD2	NA	TRBJ2-1	CASTFGGWDEQFF	TGCGCCAGCACGTTCGGGGGGTGGGATGAGCAGTTCTTC